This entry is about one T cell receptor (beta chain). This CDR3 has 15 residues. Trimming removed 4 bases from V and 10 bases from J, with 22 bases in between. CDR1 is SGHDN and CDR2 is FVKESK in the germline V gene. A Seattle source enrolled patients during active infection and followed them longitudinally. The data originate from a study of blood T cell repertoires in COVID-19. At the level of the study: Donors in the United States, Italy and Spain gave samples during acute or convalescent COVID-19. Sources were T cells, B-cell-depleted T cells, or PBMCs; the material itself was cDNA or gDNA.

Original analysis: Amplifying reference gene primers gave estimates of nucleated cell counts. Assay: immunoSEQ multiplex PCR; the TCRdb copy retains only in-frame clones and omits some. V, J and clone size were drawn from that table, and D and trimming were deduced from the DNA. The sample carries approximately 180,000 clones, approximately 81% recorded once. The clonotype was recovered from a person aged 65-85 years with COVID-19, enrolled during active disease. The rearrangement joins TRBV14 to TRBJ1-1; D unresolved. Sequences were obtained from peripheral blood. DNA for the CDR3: TGTGCCAGCAGCCCGACCATGATGACACTTAGTAGAGCTTTCTTT. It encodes CASSPTMMTLSRAFF.